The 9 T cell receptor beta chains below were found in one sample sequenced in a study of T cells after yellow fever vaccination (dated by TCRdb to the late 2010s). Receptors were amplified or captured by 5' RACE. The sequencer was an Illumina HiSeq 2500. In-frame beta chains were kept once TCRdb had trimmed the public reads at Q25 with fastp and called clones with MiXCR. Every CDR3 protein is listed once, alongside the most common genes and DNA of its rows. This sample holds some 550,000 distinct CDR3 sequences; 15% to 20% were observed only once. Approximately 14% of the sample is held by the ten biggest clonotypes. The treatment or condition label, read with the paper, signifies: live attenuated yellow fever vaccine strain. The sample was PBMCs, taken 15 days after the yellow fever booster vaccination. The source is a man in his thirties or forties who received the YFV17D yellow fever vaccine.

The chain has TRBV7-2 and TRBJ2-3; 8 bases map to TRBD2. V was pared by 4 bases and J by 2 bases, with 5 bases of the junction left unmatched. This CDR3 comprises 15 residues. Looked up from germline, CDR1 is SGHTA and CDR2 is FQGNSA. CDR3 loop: CASSSQAGATDTQYF. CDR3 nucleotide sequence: TGTGCCAGCAGCTCCCAAGCGGGAGCCACAGATACGCAGTATTTT.

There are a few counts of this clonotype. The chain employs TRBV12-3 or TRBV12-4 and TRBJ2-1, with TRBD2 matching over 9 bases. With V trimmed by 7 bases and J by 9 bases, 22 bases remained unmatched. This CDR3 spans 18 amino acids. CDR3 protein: CASTITSLAGLVTGEQFF. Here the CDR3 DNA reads TGTGCCAGCACCATCACCTCCCTAGCGGGATTGGTGACGGGTGAGCAGTTCTTC.

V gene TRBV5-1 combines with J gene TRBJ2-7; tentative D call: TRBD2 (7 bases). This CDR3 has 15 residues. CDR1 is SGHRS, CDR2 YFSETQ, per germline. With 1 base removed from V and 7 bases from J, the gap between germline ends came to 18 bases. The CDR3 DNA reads TGCGCCAGCAGCTTGTTAGCAGGGGAGGGCCGTGAGCAGTACTTC. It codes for CASSLLAGEGREQYF.

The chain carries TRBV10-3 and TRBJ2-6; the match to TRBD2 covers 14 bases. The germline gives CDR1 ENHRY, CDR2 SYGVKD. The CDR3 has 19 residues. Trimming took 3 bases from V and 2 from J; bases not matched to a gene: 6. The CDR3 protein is CAISDPPGLAGAGANVLTF. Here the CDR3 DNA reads TGTGCCATCAGTGACCCACCGGGACTAGCGGGAGCTGGGGCCAACGTCCTGACTTTC.

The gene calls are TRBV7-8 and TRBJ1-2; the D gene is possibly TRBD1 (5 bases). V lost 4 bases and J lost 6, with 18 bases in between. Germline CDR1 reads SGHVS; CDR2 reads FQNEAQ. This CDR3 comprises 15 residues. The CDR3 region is CASSSRSGKADGYTF. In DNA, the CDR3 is TGTGCCAGCAGCTCAAGGTCAGGGAAGGCGGATGGCTACACCTTC.

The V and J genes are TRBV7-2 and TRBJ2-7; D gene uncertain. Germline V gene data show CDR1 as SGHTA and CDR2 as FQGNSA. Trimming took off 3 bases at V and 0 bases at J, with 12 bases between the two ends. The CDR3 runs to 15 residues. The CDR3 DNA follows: TGTGCCAGCAGCTTCGGCTATACCTCCTCCTACGAGCAGTACTTC. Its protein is CASSFGYTSSYEQYF.

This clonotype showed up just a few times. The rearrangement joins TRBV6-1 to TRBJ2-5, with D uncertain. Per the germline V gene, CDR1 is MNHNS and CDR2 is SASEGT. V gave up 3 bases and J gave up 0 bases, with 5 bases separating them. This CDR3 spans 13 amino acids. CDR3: CASSDRNQETQYF. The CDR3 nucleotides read TGTGCCAGCAGTGACAGGAACCAAGAGACCCAGTACTTC.

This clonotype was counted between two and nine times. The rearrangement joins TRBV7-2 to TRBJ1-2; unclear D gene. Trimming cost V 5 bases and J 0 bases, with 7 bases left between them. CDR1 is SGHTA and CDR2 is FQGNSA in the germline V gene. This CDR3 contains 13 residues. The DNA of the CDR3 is TGTGCCAGCAGCCCGAAGGCTAACTATGGCTACACCTTC. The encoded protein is CASSPKANYGYTF.

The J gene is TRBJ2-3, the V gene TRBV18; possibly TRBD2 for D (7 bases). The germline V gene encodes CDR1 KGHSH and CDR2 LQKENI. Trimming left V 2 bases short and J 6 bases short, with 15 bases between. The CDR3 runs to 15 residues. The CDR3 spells CASSPGRGALDTQYF. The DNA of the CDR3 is TGTGCCAGCTCACCAGGACGGGGGGCCCTCGATACGCAGTATTTT.